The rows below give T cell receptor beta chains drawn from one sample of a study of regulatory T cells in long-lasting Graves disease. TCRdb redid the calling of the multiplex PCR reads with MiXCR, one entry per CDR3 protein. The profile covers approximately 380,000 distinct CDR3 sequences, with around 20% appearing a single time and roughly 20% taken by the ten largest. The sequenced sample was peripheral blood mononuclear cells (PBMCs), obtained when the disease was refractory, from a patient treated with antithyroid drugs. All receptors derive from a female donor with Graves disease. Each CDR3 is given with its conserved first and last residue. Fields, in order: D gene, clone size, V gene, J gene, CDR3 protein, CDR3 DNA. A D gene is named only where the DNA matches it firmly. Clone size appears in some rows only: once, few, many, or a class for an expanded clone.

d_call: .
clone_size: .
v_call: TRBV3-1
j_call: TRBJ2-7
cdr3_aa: CASSQDFNRPSYEQYF
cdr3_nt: TGTGCCAGCAGCCAAGATTTCAACAGACCCTCCTACGAGCAGTACTTC

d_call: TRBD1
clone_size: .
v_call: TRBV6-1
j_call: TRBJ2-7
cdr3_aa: CASSRSPQGQRPYEQYF
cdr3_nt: TGTGCCAGCAGTCGTTCCCCACAGGGACAGCGGCCCTACGAGCAGTACTTC

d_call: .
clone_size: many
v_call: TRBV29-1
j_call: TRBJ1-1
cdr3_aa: CSVVDSWEAFF
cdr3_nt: TGCAGCGTTGTTGACTCCTGGGAAGCTTTCTTT

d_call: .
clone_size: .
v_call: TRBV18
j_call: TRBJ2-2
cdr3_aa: CASSPPVQAPTGELFF
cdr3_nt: TGTGCCAGCTCACCACCCGTTCAGGCGCCCACCGGGGAGCTGTTTTTT

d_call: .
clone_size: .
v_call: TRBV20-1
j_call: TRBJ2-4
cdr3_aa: CSASKGDNIQYF
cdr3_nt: TGCAGTGCTAGTAAGGGGGACAACATTCAGTACTTC

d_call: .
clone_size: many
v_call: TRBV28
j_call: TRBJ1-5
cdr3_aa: CASSSQIYSNQPQHF
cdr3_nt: TGTGCCAGCAGTTCACAGATCTATAGCAATCAGCCCCAGCATTTT

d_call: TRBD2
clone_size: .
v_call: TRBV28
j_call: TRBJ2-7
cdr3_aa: CASSFSLAGGYEQYF
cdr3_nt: TGTGCCAGCAGTTTCTCTCTAGCGGGAGGCTACGAGCAGTACTTC

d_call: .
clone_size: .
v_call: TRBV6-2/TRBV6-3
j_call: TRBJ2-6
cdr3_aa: CASRASGANVLAF
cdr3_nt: TGTGCCAGCAGGGCTAGTGGGGCCAACGTCCTGGCTTTC

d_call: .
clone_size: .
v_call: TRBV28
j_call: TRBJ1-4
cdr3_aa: CASSLVGLTNEKLFF
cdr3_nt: TGTGCCAGTTCACTTGTGGGTTTAACTAATGAAAAACTGTTTTTT

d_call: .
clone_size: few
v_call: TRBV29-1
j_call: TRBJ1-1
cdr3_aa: CSVARTEAFF
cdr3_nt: TGCAGCGTGGCAAGGACAGAAGCTTTCTTT

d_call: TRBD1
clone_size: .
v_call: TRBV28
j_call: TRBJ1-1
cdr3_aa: CASSLAGTGLNTEAFF
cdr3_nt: TGTGCCAGCAGTTTAGCCGGGACAGGGTTGAACACTGAAGCTTTCTTT

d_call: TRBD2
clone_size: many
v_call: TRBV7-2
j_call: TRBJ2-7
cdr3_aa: CASSLAAGGLHVPYEQYF
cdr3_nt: TGTGCCAGCAGCTTAGCAGCGGGAGGGCTCCATGTTCCGTACGAGCAGTACTTC

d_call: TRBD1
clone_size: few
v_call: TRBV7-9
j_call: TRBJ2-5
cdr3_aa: CASSSRTGEETQYF
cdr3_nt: TGTGCCAGCAGCTCTAGGACAGGGGAGGAGACCCAGTACTTC

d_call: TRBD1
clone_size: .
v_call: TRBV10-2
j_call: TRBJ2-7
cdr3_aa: CASRDRGESLEQYF
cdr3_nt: TGCGCCAGCAGAGACAGGGGAGAATCCCTCGAGCAGTACTTC

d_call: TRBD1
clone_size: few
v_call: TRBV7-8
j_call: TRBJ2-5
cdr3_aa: CASSLAMGQGRRETQYF
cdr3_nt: TGTGCCAGCAGCTTAGCGATGGGACAGGGTAGAAGGGAGACCCAGTACTTC

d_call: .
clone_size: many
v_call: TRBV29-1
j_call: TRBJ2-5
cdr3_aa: CSVVSQTETQYF
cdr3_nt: TGCAGCGTTGTGTCCCAGACGGAGACCCAGTACTTC

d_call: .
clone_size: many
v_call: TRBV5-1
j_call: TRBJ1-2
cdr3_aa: CASSPGDWDGYTF
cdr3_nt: TGCGCCAGCAGCCCCGGGGATTGGGATGGCTACACCTTC

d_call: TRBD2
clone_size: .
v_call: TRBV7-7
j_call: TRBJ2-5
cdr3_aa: CASGPGRKETQYF
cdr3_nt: TGTGCTAGCGGCCCCGGGAGGAAAGAGACCCAGTACTTC

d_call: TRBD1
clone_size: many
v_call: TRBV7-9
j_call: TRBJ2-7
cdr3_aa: CASSPRDRAYEQYF
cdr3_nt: TGTGCCAGCAGCCCCCGGGACAGGGCCTACGAGCAGTACTTC

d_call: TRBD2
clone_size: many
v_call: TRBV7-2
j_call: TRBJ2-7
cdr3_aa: CASSLALAGGYEQYF
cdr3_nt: TGTGCCAGCAGCTTAGCGCTAGCGGGAGGTTACGAGCAGTACTTC

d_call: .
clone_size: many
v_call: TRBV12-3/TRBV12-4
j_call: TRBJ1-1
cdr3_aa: CASRADTTYTEAFF
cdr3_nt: TGTGCCAGCAGAGCTGACACTACCTACACTGAAGCTTTCTTT

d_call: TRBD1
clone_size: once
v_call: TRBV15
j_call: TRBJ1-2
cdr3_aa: CATSAGGLYGYTF
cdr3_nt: TGTGCCACCAGCGCAGGGGGCCTCTATGGCTACACCTTC

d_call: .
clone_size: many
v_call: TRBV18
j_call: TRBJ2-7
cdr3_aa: CASSPLPSYYEQYF
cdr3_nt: TGTGCCAGCTCACCATTGCCGTCTTACTACGAGCAGTACTTC

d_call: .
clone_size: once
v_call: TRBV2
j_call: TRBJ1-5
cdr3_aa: CASSEESNNQPQHF
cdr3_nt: TGTGCCAGCAGTGAGGAGAGTAACAATCAGCCCCAGCATTTT

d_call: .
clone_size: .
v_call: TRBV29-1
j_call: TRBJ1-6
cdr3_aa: CSVRSGGDNSPLHF
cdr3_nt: TGCAGCGTTCGATCGGGGGGGGATAATTCACCCCTCCACTTT

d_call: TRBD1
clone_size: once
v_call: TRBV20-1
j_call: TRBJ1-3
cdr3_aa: CSARDAGTGRSGNTIYF
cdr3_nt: TGCAGTGCTAGAGATGCCGGGACAGGTCGATCTGGAAACACCATATATTTT

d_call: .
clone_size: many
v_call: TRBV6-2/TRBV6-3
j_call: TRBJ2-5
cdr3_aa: CASSPGGAETQYF
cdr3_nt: TGTGCCAGCAGCCCTGGGGGGGCAGAGACCCAGTACTTC

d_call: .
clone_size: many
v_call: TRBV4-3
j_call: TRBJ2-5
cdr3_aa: CASSQAWGETQYF
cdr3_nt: TGCGCCAGCAGCCAAGCGTGGGGGGAGACCCAGTACTTC